This T cell receptor (beta chain) came from a study of tumor-infiltrating lymphocytes in localized non-small cell lung cancer. Study at large: Several tumor histologies, both smoking statuses, and some post-neoadjuvant chemotherapy samples were included.

Study outcomes and limitations: Different pieces of the same tissue were used for each assay.

Produced via immunoSEQ multiplex PCR; TCRdb's table is partial and in-frame only. The sample holds roughly 8,400 clones, almost 80% seen once. This CDR3 has 14 residues. Germline V gene lookup returns CDR1 SGHDT and CDR2 YYEEEE. The germline V and J ends were trimmed by 4 bases and 7 bases, with 15 bases remaining between them. As for this clone: The antigen is not known.

The chain has TRBV5-6 and TRBJ1-5; D ambiguous. This sequence was found in a human donor with non-small cell lung cancer. Specimen: uninvolved lung tissue not adjacent to the tumor. CDR3 nucleotide sequence: TGTGCCAGCAGCCTGGGCCCCGGGGAGCAGCCCCAGCATTTT. This gives the protein CASSLGPGEQPQHF.